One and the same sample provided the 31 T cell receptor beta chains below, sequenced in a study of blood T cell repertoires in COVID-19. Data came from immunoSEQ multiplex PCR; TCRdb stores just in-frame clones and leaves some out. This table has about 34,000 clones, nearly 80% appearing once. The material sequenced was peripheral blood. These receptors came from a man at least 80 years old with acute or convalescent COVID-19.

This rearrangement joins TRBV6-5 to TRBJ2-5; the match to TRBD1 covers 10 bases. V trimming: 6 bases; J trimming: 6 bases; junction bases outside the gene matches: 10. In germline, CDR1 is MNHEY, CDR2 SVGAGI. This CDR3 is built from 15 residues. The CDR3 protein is CASRGDRGPKKTQYF. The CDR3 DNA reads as TGTGCCAGCAGAGGGGACAGGGGCCCTAAAAAGACCCAGTACTTC.

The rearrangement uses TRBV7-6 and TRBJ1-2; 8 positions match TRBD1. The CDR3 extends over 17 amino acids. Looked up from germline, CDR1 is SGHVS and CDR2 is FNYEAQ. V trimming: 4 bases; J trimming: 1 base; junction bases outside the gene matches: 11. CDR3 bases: TGTGCCAGCAGCTCTCGGGCGGGACAGGAGCTTAACTATGGCTACACCTTC. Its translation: CASSSRAGQELNYGYTF.

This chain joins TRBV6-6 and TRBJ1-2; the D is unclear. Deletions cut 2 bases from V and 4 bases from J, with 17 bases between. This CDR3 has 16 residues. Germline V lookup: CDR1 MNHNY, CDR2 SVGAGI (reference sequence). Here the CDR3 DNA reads TGTGCCAGCAGTTACCCTTTTGGAGGGAACCTCTATGGCTACACCTTC. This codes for CASSYPFGGNLYGYTF.

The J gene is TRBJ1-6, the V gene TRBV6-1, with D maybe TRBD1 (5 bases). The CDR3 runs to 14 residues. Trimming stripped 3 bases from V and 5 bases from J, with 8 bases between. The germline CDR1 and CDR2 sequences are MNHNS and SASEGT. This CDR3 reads CASSDRDDNSPLHF. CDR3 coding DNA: TGTGCCAGCAGTGACAGGGATGATAATTCACCCCTCCACTTT.

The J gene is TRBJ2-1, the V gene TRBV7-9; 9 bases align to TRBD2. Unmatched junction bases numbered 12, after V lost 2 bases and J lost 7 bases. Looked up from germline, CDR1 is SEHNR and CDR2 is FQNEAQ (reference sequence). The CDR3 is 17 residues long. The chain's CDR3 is CASSLWLAGERSNEQFF. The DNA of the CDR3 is TGTGCCAGCAGCTTATGGTTAGCGGGAGAACGATCTAATGAGCAGTTCTTC.

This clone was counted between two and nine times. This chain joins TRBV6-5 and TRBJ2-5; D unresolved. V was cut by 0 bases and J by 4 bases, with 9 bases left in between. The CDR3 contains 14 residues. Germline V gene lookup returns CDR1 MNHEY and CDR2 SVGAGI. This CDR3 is CASSYSSAGETQYF. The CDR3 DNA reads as TGTGCCAGCAGTTACTCGTCTGCCGGAGAGACCCAGTACTTC.

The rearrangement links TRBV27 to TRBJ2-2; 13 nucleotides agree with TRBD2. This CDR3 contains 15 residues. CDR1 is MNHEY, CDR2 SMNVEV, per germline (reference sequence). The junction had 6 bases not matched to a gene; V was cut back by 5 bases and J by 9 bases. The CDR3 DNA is TGTGCCAGCAGTCTACTAGCGGGAGGGCCCAGGGAGCTGTTTTTT. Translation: CASSLLAGGPRELFF.

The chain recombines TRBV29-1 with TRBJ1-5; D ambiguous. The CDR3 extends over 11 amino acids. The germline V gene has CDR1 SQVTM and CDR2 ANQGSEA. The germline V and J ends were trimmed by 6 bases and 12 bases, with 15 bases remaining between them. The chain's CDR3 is CSVMDPAVQHF. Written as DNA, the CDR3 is TGCAGCGTCATGGACCCAGCGGTCCAGCATTTT.

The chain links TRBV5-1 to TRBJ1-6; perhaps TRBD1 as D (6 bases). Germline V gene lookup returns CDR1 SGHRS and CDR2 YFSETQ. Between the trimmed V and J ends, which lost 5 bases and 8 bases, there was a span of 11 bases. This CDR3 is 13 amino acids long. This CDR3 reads CASSTGPDSPLHF. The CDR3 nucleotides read TGCGCCAGCAGTACAGGGCCAGATTCACCCCTCCACTTT.

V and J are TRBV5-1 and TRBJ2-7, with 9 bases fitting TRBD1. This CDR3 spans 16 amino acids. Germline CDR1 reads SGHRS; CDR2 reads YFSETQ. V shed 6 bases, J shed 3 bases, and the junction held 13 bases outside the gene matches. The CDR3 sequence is CASTLNGTGQGYEQYF. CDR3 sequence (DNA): TGCGCCAGCACCCTAAATGGGACAGGGCAGGGCTACGAGCAGTACTTC. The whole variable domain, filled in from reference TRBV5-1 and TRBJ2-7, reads KAGVTQTPRYLIKTRGQQVTLSCSPISGHRSVSWYQQTPGQGLQFLFEYFSETQRNKGNFPGRFSGRQFSNSRSEMNVSTLELGDSALYLCASTLNGTGQGYEQYFGPGTRLTVT.

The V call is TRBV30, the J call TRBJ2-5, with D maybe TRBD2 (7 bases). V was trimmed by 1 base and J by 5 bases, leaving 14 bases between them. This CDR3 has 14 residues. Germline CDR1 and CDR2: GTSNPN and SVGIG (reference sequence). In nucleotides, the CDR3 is TGTGCCTGGAGTGCCGGGGGGCGGACTGAGACCCAGTACTTC. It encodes CAWSAGGRTETQYF. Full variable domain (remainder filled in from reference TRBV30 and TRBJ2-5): SQTIHQWPATLVQPVGSPLSLECTVEGTSNPNLYWYRQAAGRGLQLLFYSVGIGQISSEVPQNLSASRPQDRQFILSSKKLLLSDSGFYLCAWSAGGRTETQYFGPGTRLLVL.

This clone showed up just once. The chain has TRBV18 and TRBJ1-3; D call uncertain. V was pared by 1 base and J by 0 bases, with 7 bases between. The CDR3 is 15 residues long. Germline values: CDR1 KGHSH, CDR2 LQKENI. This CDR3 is CASSPRGASGNTIYF. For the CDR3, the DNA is TGTGCCAGCTCACCACGGGGAGCCTCTGGAAACACCATATATTTT. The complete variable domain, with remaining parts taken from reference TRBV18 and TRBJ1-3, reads NAGVMQNPRHLVRRRGQEARLRCSPMKGHSHVYWYRQLPEEGLKFMVYLQKENIIDESGMPKERFSAEFPKEGPSILRIQQVVRGDSAAYFCASSPRGASGNTIYFGEGSWLTVV.

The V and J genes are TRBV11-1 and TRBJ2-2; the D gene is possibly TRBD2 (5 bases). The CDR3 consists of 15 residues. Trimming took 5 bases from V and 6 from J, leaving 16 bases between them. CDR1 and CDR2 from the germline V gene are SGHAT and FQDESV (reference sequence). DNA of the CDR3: TGTGCCAGCAGCCGACTACAAGTTGAACCCGGGGAGCTGTTTTTT. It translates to CASSRLQVEPGELFF.

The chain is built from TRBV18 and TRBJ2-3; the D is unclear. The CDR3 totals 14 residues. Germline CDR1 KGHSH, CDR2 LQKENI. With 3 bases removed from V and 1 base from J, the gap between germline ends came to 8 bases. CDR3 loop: CASSPAVGTDTQYF. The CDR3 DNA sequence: TGTGCCAGCTCACCCGCGGTAGGCACAGATACGCAGTATTTT.

The DNA of the CDR3 is TGTGCCAGCAGCTTAGTCCCCAGGATAGACACAGATACGCAGTATTTT. Its translation is CASSLVPRIDTDTQYF. The rearrangement joins TRBV11-2 to TRBJ2-3; D gene uncertain. This CDR3 has 16 residues. V was pared by 1 base and J by 2 bases, with 13 bases between. CDR1 is SGHAT, CDR2 FQNNGV, per germline. The whole variable domain, filled in from reference TRBV11-2 and TRBJ2-3, reads EAGVAQSPRYKIIEKRQSVAFWCNPISGHATLYWYQQILGQGPKLLIQFQNNGVVDDSQLPKDRFSAERLKGVDSTLKIQPAKLEDSAVYLCASSLVPRIDTDTQYFGPGTRLTVL.

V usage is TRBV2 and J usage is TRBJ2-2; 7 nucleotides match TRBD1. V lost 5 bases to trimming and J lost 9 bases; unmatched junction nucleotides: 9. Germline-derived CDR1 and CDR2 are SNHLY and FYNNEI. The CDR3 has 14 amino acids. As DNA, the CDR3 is TGTGCCAGCAGTCGGACAGGAGTCACAAGGGAGCTGTTTTTT. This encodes CASSRTGVTRELFF.

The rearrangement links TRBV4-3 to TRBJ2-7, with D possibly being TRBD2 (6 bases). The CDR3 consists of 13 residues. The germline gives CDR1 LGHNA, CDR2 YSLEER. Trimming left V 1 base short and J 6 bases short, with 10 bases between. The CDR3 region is CASSQGGGTEQYF. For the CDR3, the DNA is TGCGCCAGCAGCCAAGGTGGCGGGACCGAGCAGTACTTC.

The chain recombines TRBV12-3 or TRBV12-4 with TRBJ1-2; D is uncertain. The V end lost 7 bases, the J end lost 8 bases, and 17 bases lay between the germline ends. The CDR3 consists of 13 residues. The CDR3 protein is CASTPRPREGYTF. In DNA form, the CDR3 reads TGTGCCAGCACACCCCGGCCCCGGGAAGGCTACACCTTC.

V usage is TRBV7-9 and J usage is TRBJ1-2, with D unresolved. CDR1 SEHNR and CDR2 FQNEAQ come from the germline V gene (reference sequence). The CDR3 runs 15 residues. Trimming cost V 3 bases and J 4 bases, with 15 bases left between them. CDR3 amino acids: CASSLLGGPTYGYTF. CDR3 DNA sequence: TGTGCCAGCAGCTTGTTAGGAGGGCCTACCTATGGCTACACCTTC. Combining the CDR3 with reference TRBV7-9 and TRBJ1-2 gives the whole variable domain DTGVSQNPRHKITKRGQNVTFRCDPISEHNRLYWYRQTLGQGPEFLTYFQNEAQLEKSRLLSDRFSAERPKGSFSTLEIQRTEQGDSAMYLCASSLLGGPTYGYTFGSGTRLTVV.

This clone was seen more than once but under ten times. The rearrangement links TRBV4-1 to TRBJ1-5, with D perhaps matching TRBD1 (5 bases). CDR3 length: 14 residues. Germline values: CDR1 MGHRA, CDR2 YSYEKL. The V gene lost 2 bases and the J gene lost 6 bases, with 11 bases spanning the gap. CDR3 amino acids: CASSQPGGGQPQHF. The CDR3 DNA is TGCGCCAGCAGCCAACCCGGGGGGGGTCAGCCCCAGCATTTT.

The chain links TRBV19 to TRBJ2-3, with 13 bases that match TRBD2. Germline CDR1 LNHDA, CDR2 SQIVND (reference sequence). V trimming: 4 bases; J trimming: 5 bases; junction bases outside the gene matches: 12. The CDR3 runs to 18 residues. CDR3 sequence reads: CASSKKIPGLAGLDTQYF. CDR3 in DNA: TGTGCCAGTAGTAAGAAAATTCCGGGACTAGCGGGATTAGATACGCAGTATTTT. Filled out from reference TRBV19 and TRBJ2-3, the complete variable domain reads DGGITQSPKYLFRKEGQNVTLSCEQNLNHDAMYWYRQDPGQGLRLIYYSQIVNDFQKGDIAEGYSVSREKKESFPLTVTSAQKNPTAFYLCASSKKIPGLAGLDTQYFGPGTRLTVL.

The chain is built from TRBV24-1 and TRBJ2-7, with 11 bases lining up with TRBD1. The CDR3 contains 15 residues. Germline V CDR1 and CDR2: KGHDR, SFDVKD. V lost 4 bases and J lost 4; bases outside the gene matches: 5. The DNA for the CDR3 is TGTGCCACCAGTGACGGACAGGGGGCGAGGTACGAGCAGTACTTC. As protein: CATSDGQGARYEQYF.

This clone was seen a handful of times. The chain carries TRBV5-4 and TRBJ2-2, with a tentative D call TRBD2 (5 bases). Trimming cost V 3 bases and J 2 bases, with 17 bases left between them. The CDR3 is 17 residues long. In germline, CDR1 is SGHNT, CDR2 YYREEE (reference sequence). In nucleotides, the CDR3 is TGTGCCAGCAGCTCCGGTGAGGGTTGGTCAAACACCGGGGAGCTGTTTTTT. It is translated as CASSSGEGWSNTGELFF.

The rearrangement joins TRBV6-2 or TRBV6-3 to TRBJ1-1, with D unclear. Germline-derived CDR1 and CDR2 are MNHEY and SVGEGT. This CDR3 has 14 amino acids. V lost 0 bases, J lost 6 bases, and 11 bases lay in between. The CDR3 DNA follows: TGTGCCAGCAGTTACTCGGCCCGGACTTCTGAAGCTTTCTTT. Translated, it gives CASSYSARTSEAFF.

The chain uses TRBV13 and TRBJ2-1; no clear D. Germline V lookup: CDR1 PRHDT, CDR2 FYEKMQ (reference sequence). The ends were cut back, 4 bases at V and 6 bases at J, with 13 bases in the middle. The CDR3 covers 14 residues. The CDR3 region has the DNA TGTGCCAGCAGCTCGACTCCGCAGCTCAATGAGCAGTTCTTC. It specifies CASSSTPQLNEQFF.

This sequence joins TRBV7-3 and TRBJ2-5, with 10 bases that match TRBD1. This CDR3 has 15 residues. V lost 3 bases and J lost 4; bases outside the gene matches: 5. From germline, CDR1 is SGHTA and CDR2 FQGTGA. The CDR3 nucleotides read TGTGCCAGCAGCTTTGGGACAGGGGAGGGAGAGACCCAGTACTTC. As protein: CASSFGTGEGETQYF.

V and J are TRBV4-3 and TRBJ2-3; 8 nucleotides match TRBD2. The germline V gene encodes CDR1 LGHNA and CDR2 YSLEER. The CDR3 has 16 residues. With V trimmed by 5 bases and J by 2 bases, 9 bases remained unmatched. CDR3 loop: CASSETRGGATDTQYF. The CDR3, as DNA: TGCGCCAGCAGCGAAACCCGGGGGGGGGCCACAGATACGCAGTATTTT.

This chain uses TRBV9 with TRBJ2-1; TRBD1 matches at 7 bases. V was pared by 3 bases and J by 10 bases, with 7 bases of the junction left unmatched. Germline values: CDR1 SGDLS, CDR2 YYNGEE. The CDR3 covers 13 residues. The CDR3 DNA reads TGTGCCAGCAGCGCCACGACAGGGCTAGAGCAGTTCTTC. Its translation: CASSATTGLEQFF.

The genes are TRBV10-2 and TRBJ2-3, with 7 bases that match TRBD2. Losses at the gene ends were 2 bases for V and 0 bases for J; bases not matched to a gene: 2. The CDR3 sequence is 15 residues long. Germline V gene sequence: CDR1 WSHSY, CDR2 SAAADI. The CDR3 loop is CASSEVSGSTDTQYF. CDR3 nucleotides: TGCGCCAGCAGTGAGGTTAGCGGGAGCACAGATACGCAGTATTTT.

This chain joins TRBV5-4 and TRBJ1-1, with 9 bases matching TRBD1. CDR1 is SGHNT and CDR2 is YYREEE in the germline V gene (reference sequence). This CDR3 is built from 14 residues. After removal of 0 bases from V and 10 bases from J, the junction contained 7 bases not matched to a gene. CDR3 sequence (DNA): TGTGCCAGCAGCTTGGGACAGGGGGACCGAGGAGCTTTCTTT. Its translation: CASSLGQGDRGAFF. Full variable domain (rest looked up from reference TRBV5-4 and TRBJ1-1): ETGVTQSPTHLIKTRGQQVTLRCSSQSGHNTVSWYQQALGQGPQFIFQYYREEENGRGNFPPRFSGLQFPNYSSELNVNALELDDSALYLCASSLGQGDRGAFFGQGTRLTVV.

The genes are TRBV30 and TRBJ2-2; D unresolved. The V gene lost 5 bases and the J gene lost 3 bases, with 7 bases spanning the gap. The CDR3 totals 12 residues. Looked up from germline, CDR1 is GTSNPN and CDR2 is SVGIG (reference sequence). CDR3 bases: TGTGCCTGGTGCGGAGACACCGGGGAGCTGTTTTTT. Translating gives CAWCGDTGELFF.